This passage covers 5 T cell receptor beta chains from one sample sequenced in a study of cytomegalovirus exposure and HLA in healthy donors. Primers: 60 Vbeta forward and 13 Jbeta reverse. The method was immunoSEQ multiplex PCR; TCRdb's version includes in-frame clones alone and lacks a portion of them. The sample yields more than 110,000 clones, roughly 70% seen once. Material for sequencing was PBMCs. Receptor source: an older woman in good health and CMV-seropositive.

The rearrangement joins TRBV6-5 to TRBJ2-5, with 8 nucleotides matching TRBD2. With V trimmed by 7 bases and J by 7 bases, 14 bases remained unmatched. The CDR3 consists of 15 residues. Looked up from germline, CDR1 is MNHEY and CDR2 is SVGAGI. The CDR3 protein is CASTRISGAMGTQYF. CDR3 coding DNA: TGTGCCAGCACCCGTATTAGCGGGGCCATGGGGACCCAGTACTTC.

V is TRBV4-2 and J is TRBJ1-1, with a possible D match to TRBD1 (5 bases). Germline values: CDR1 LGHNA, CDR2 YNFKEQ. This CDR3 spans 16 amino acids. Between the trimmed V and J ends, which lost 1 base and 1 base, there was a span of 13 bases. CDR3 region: CASSQVPGRANTEAFF. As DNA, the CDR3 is TGTGCCAGCAGCCAAGTCCCGGGCAGGGCGAACACTGAAGCTTTCTTT.

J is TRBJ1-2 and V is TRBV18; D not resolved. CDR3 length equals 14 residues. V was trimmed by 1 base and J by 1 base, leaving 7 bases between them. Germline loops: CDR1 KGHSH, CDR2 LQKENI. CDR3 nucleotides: TGTGCCAGCTCACCACAATCCATTAACTATGGCTACACCTTC. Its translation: CASSPQSINYGYTF.

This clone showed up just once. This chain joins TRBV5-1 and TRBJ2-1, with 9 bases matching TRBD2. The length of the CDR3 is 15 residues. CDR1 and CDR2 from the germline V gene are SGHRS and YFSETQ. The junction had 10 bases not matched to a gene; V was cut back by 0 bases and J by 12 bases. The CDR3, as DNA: TGCGCCAGCAGCTTGGTGTCTAGCGGGAAGGAAGTGCAGTTCTTC. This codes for CASSLVSSGKEVQFF.

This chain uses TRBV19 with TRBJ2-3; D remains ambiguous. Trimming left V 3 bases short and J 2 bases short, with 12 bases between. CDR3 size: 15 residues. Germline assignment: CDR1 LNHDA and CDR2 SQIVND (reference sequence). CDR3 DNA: TGTGCCAGTAGTATTGTGAACTCCTACACAGATACGCAGTATTTT. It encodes CASSIVNSYTDTQYF.